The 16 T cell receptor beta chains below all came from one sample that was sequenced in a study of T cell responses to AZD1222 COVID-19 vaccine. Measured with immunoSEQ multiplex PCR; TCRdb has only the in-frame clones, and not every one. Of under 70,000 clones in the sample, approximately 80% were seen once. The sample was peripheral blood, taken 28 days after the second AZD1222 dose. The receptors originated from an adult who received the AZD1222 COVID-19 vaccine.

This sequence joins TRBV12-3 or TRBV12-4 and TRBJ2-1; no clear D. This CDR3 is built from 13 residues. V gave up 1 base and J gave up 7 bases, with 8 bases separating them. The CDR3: CASSLVQINEQFF. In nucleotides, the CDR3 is TGTGCCAGCAGTTTAGTACAGATAAATGAGCAGTTCTTC.

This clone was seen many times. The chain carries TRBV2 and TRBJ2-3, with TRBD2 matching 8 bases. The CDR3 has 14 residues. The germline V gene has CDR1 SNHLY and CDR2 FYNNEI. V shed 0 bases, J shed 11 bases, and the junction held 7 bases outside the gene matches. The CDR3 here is CASSEADGGARQYF. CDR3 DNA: TGTGCCAGCAGTGAAGCGGACGGGGGGGCGAGGCAGTATTTT.

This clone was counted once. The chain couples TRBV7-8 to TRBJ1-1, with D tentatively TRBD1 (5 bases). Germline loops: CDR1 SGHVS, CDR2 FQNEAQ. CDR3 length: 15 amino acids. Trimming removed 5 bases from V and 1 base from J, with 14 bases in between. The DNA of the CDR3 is TGTGCCAGCAGCCCCCCGGGACTGAAGAACACTGAAGCTTTCTTT. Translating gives CASSPPGLKNTEAFF. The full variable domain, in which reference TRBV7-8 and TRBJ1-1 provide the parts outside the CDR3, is GAGVSQSPRYKVAKRGQDVALRCDPISGHVSLFWYQQALGQGPEFLTYFQNEAQLDKSGLPSDRFFAERPEGSVSTLKIQRTQQEDSAVYLCASSPPGLKNTEAFFGQGTRLTVV.

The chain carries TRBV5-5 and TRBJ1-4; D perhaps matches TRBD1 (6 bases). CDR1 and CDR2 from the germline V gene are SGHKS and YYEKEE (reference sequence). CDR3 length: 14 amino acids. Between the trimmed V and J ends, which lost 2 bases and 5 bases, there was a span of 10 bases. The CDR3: CASSLRTVNEKLFF. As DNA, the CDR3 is TGTGCCAGCAGCTTACGGACAGTAAATGAAAAACTGTTTTTT.

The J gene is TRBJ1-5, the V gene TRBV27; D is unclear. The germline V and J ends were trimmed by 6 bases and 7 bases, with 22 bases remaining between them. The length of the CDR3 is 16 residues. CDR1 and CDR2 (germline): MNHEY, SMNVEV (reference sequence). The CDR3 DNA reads TGTGCCAGCAGCCCGAACCGCGGCGGGAGAGGACAGCCCCAGCATTTT. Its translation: CASSPNRGGRGQPQHF.

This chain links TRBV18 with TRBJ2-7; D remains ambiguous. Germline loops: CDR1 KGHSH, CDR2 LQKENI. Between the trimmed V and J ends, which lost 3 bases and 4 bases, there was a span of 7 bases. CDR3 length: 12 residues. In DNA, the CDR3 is TGTGCCAGCTCACCCAACGGGTACGAGCAGTACTTC. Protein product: CASSPNGYEQYF.

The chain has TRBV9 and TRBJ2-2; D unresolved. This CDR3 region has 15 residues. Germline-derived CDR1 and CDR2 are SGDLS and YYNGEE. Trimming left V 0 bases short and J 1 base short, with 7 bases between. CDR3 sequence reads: CASSVVAMNTGELFF. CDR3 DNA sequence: TGTGCCAGCAGCGTAGTTGCTATGAACACCGGGGAGCTGTTTTTT.

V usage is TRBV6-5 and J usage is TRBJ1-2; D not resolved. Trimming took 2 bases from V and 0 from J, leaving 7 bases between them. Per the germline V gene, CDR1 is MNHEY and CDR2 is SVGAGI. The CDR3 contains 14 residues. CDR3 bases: TGTGCCAGCAGTTACGCCAGGACTAACTATGGCTACACCTTC. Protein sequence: CASSYARTNYGYTF.

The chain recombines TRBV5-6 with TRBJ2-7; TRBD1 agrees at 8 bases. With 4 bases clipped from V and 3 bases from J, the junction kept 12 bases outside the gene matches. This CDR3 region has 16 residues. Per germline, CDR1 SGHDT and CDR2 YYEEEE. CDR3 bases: TGTGCCAGCAGCGGGAGACAGGGGACGGGAAACTACGAGCAGTACGTC. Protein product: CASSGRQGTGNYEQYV.

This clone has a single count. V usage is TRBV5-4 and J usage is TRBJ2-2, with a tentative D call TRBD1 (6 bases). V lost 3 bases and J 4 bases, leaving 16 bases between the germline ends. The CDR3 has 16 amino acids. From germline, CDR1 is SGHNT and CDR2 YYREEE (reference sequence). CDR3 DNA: TGTGCCAGCAGCTGGTCGGACAGCCGGGGCACCGGGGAGCTGTTTTTT. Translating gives CASSWSDSRGTGELFF. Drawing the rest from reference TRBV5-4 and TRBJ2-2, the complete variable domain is ETGVTQSPTHLIKTRGQQVTLRCSSQSGHNTVSWYQQALGQGPQFIFQYYREEENGRGNFPPRFSGLQFPNYSSELNVNALELDDSALYLCASSWSDSRGTGELFFGEGSRLTVL.

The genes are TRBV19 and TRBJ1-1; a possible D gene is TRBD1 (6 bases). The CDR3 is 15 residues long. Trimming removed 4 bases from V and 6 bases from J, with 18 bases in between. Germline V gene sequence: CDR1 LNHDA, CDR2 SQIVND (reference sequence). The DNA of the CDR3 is TGTGCCAGTAGTAGCTCCTGGGGGCGATTATCTGAAGCTTTCTTT. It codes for CASSSSWGRLSEAFF.

The CDR3 sequence: CASSPRTGGGNTQYF. The CDR3 DNA reads TGTGCCAGCAGCCCCCGGACAGGGGGTGGGAATACGCAGTATTTT. The chain carries TRBV7-8 and TRBJ2-3; 10 bases agree with TRBD1. The junction had 9 bases not matched to a gene; V was cut back by 5 bases and J by 7 bases. Germline V gene lookup returns CDR1 SGHVS and CDR2 FQNEAQ. The CDR3 runs 15 residues.

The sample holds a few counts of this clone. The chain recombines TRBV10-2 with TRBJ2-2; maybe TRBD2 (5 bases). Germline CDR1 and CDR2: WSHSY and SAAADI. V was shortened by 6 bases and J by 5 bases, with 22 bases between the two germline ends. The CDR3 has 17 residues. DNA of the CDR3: TGCGCCAGCAGCGATAAACCCGGGCCTACGGGGACCGGGGAGCTGTTTTTT. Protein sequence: CASSDKPGPTGTGELFF.

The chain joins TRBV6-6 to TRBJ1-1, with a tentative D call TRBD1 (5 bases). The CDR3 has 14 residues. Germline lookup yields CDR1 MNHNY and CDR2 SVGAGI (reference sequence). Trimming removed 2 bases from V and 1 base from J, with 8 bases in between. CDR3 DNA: TGTGCCAGCAGTTACAGGGGTGGGAACACTGAAGCTTTCTTT. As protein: CASSYRGGNTEAFF.

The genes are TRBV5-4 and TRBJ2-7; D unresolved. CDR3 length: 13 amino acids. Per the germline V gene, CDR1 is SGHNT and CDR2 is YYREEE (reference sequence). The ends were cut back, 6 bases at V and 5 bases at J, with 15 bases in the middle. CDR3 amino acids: CASTSPTEHEQYF. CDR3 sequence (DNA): TGTGCCAGCACCTCCCCCACGGAACACGAGCAGTACTTC.

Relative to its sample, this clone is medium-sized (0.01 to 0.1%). In DNA, the CDR3 is TGTGCCAGCCGCCCAAGAGGGGGTCTGAACACTGAAGCTTTCTTT. Translated: CASRPRGGLNTEAFF. The chain is built from TRBV13 and TRBJ1-1; D possibly corresponds to TRBD1 (6 bases). Germline CDR1 PRHDT, CDR2 FYEKMQ (reference sequence). This CDR3 region has 15 residues. V was pared by 8 bases and J by 0 bases, with 16 bases between.